This TCR beta chain was sequenced for a study of Ad26.COV2.S vaccination and SARS-CoV-2 variants. Described treatment: about 20 received Ad26.COV2.S at low or high dose, single or two shots; a few received placebo; per-sample allocation not given. Day 63 after the first vaccine or placebo injection was the time point for sampling. TCRdb keeps only in-frame clones here, not all; method: immunoSEQ multiplex PCR. The sample has some 270,000 clones; around nine tenths are singletons. Trimming took 1 base from V and 7 from J; bases not matched to a gene: 3. This CDR3 comprises 15 residues. Germline CDR1 and CDR2: MNHNS and SASEGT.

Sample: peripheral blood, taken in a trial of Ad26.COV2.S vaccine versus placebo. The sequence came from a person between 18 and 59 years old who received the Ad26.COV2.S COVID-19 vaccine or a placebo. J is TRBJ2-1 and V is TRBV6-1, with 11 bases that match TRBD2. The DNA for the CDR3 is TGTGCCAGCAGTGAAGAGACTAGCGGGGTTAATGAGCAGTTCTTC. Protein sequence: CASSEETSGVNEQFF.